The 22 T cell receptor beta chains presented below share a single source sample, sequenced in a study of T-cell memory formation after mild COVID-19. TCRdb independently ran MiXCR on the 5' RACE reads; one entry per CDR3 protein. The sample lists 75,000 to 90,000 distinct CDR3 sequences; approximately 13% were seen once. The sequenced sample consisted of PBMCs or a T cell subset sorted from them (not recorded which). Receptor source: an adult woman who had mild COVID-19 (a few samples of this study predate the infection). Cell type and time point are not known.

V is TRBV5-1 and J is TRBJ2-7; D is possibly TRBD1 (5 bases). Trimming took 1 base from V and 2 from J, leaving 7 bases between them. Germline V gene data show CDR1 as SGHRS and CDR2 as YFSETQ. This CDR3 comprises 13 residues. CDR3 sequence (DNA): TGCGCCAGCAGCTTGCTGGACACCTACGAGCAGTACTTC. It yields the protein CASSLLDTYEQYF. The complete variable domain, with remaining parts taken from reference TRBV5-1 and TRBJ2-7, reads KAGVTQTPRYLIKTRGQQVTLSCSPISGHRSVSWYQQTPGQGLQFLFEYFSETQRNKGNFPGRFSGRQFSNSRSEMNVSTLELGDSALYLCASSLLDTYEQYFGPGTRLTVT.

This clonotype has a handful of counts. The chain links TRBV12-3 or TRBV12-4 to TRBJ2-1; no clear D gene. Trimming stripped 5 bases from V and 7 bases from J, with 15 bases between. The CDR3 has 14 residues. In DNA, the CDR3 is TGTGCCAGCAGTCTAATACTATTGGCTAATGAGCAGTTCTTC. Its translation: CASSLILLANEQFF.

This clonotype was recorded a few times. V and J are TRBV5-1 and TRBJ2-3; D is perhaps TRBD2 (5 bases). V shed 2 bases and J shed 0 bases, with 13 bases lying between them. This CDR3 has 16 residues. The germline gives CDR1 SGHRS, CDR2 YFSETQ. The CDR3 DNA is TGCGCCAGCAGCTTACTGAGCGGACCTAGCACAGATACGCAGTATTTT. Its translation: CASSLLSGPSTDTQYF.

The sample holds a few counts of this clonotype. J is TRBJ1-4 and V is TRBV6-5; no clear D. Germline values: CDR1 MNHEY, CDR2 SVGAGI. CDR3 length: 15 residues. The V end was cut by 4 bases, the J end by 6 bases, with 15 bases between. CDR3 DNA sequence: TGTGCCAGCAGTTCTAGGACGCCGTCCGATGAAAAACTGTTTTTT. Protein product: CASSSRTPSDEKLFF.

V is TRBV13 and J is TRBJ2-5, with TRBD2 matching over 7 bases. The ends lost 4 bases at V and 1 base at J; junction bases unmatched: 9. The germline V gene has CDR1 PRHDT and CDR2 FYEKMQ (reference sequence). CDR3 length: 16 amino acids. CDR3 nucleotides: TGTGCCAGCAGCTCCCGGGGAGCGGGGACCCAAGAGACCCAGTACTTC. Protein: CASSSRGAGTQETQYF.

The chain couples TRBV4-1 to TRBJ2-3, with unresolved D. In germline, CDR1 is MGHRA, CDR2 YSYEKL. The CDR3 spans 12 residues. V was pared by 1 base and J by 5 bases, with 4 bases between. CDR3 nucleotides: TGCGCCAGCAGCCAAGCCGGAGATACGCAGTATTTT. Its protein is CASSQAGDTQYF.

V is TRBV7-9 and J is TRBJ1-1; perhaps TRBD1 as D (6 bases). Between the trimmed V and J ends, which lost 5 bases and 4 bases, there was a span of 17 bases. The CDR3 is 15 amino acids. Germline values: CDR1 SEHNR, CDR2 FQNEAQ (reference sequence). CDR3 residues: CASSPQQGGSTEAFF. The CDR3 DNA follows: TGTGCCAGCAGCCCCCAACAGGGAGGGAGCACTGAAGCTTTCTTT.

There are a few counts of this clonotype. This chain connects TRBV29-1 to TRBJ2-1; 8 positions match TRBD2. The CDR3 length is 15 residues. CDR1 SQVTM and CDR2 ANQGSEA come from the germline V gene. The V segment lost 6 bases and the J segment 0 bases; nucleotides outside the gene matches: 7. The CDR3 DNA follows: TGCAGCGTGCCTAGCGGGTCACACTCCTACAATGAGCAGTTCTTC. Its translation is CSVPSGSHSYNEQFF.

A few counts support this clonotype. The CDR3 spells CASSPGPRNEQFF. The DNA for the CDR3 is TGTGCCAGCAGCCCTGGACCGCGCAATGAGCAGTTCTTC. The chain joins TRBV12-3 or TRBV12-4 to TRBJ2-1; no reliable D call. Trimming stripped 6 bases from V and 6 bases from J, with 12 bases between. This CDR3 region has 13 residues.

This chain links TRBV6-2 or TRBV6-3 with TRBJ1-1; D not certain. Trimming took 4 bases from V and 4 from J, leaving 10 bases between them. The CDR3 length is 13 residues. Germline CDR1 is MNHEY and CDR2 is SVGEGT. CDR3 coding DNA: TGTGCCAGCAGTTCGGGTGTCGCCACTGAAGCTTTCTTT. Its protein is CASSSGVATEAFF.

The V call is TRBV20-1, the J call TRBJ2-1; D gene uncertain. In germline, CDR1 is DFQATT, CDR2 SNEGSKA (reference sequence). This CDR3 is built from 15 residues. V lost 3 bases and J 3 bases, leaving 15 bases between the germline ends. The CDR3 sequence: CSASDQRTDYNEQFF. CDR3 coding DNA: TGCAGTGCTAGCGATCAAAGGACGGACTACAATGAGCAGTTCTTC.

This clonotype was observed a few times. The chain links TRBV7-9 to TRBJ2-1; 11 bases map to TRBD2. CDR3 length: 14 residues. V trimming: 5 bases; J trimming: 6 bases; junction bases outside the gene matches: 3. Germline values: CDR1 SEHNR, CDR2 FQNEAQ (reference sequence). Written as DNA, the CDR3 is TGTGCCAGCAGCGAAACTAGCGGGAGCAATGAGCAGTTCTTC. Protein: CASSETSGSNEQFF.

The chain couples TRBV2 to TRBJ2-3, with 8 bases lining up with TRBD1. V lost 6 bases, J lost 2 bases, and 10 bases stayed unmatched. The CDR3 is made up of 16 amino acids. Germline loops: CDR1 SNHLY, CDR2 FYNNEI. CDR3 in DNA: TGTGCCAGCAGCCAACGGACAGGGCCCCCCACAGATACGCAGTATTTT. It translates to CASSQRTGPPTDTQYF.

This clonotype has at least ten counts. The chain joins TRBV7-6 to TRBJ2-7, with D perhaps TRBD2 (6 bases). This CDR3 comprises 14 residues. Germline CDR1 reads SGHVS; CDR2 reads FNYEAQ. Trimming took 3 bases from V and 3 from J, leaving 12 bases between them. CDR3 residues: CASSFGGMNYEQYF. The CDR3 DNA follows: TGTGCCAGCAGCTTTGGCGGGATGAACTACGAGCAGTACTTC.

This clonotype was recorded at least ten times. This sequence joins TRBV7-9 and TRBJ2-7; 8 bases match TRBD1. J gave up 2 bases and V 8 bases, and 8 bases lay outside the gene matches. Germline V gene lookup returns CDR1 SEHNR and CDR2 FQNEAQ (reference sequence). The CDR3 extends over 14 amino acids. The CDR3 DNA is TGTGCCAGCGGACAGGGTCATCCTACCTACGAGCAGTACTTC. It codes for CASGQGHPTYEQYF. Based on the CDR3 plus reference TRBV7-9 and TRBJ2-7, the full variable domain is DTGVSQNPRHKITKRGQNVTFRCDPISEHNRLYWYRQTLGQGPEFLTYFQNEAQLEKSRLLSDRFSAERPKGSFSTLEIQRTEQGDSAMYLCASGQGHPTYEQYFGPGTRLTVT.

The rearrangement joins TRBV11-2 to TRBJ2-1; perhaps D is TRBD1 or TRBD2 (7 bases each). Germline CDR1 is SGHAT and CDR2 is FQNNGV. The ends were cut back, 6 bases at V and 6 bases at J, with 21 bases in the middle. This CDR3 spans 16 amino acids. This CDR3 is CASRPRSGGGGNEQFF. As DNA, the CDR3 is TGTGCCAGCAGACCCCGGTCAGGGGGGGGGGGCAATGAGCAGTTCTTC.

J is TRBJ2-7 and V is TRBV7-9; D is perhaps TRBD1 (6 bases). V lost 1 base and J 2 bases, leaving 12 bases between the germline ends. Germline CDR1 is SEHNR and CDR2 is FQNEAQ (reference sequence). The CDR3 extends over 15 amino acids. This chain's CDR3 is CASSLGQGPTYEQYF. The DNA for the CDR3 is TGTGCCAGCAGCTTAGGGCAGGGGCCTACCTACGAGCAGTACTTC.

V and J are TRBV12-3 or TRBV12-4 and TRBJ2-5; D is perhaps TRBD1 (6 bases). V was pared by 4 bases and J by 5 bases, with 17 bases between. CDR3 size: 15 residues. The CDR3 coding sequence is TGTGCCAGCAGTTATGAAACAGGGTTAGGTGAGACCCAGTACTTC. Translated: CASSYETGLGETQYF.

The chain couples TRBV7-9 to TRBJ2-1; D is uncertain. Germline V gene data show CDR1 as SEHNR and CDR2 as FQNEAQ (reference sequence). This CDR3 is 16 amino acids long. Trimming shortened V by 0 bases and J by 2 bases, and 11 bases separated the two germline ends. In nucleotides, the CDR3 is TGTGCCAGCAGCTTAGCAGAAATAACGCCCTACAATGAGCAGTTCTTC. The encoded protein is CASSLAEITPYNEQFF.

This clonotype has a handful of counts. V gene TRBV15 combines with J gene TRBJ2-3, with 10 bases that match TRBD2. V lost 3 bases, J lost 6 bases, and 6 bases stayed unmatched. Per the germline V gene, CDR1 is LNHNV and CDR2 is YYDKDF (reference sequence). The length of the CDR3 is 15 residues. CDR3: CATSSAGTSEDTQYF. Here the CDR3 DNA reads TGTGCCACCAGCAGCGCTGGGACTAGCGAGGATACGCAGTATTTT. The full variable domain, completed using reference TRBV15 and TRBJ2-3, is DAMVIQNPRYQVTQFGKPVTLSCSQTLNHNVMYWYQQKSSQAPKLLFHYYDKDFNNEADTPDNFQSRRPNTSFCFLDIRSPGLGDTAMYLCATSSAGTSEDTQYFGPGTRLTVL.

The chain uses TRBV7-9 and TRBJ2-1, with TRBD2 identical over 12 bases. Germline trimming cut 8 bases from V and 7 bases from J; bases unmatched to any gene: 6. The CDR3 spans 14 residues. Germline assignment: CDR1 SEHNR and CDR2 FQNEAQ (reference sequence). The CDR3 DNA reads as TGTGCCAGCTCTAGCGGGAGGGCCGCGAATGAGCAGTTCTTC. Translation gives CASSSGRAANEQFF.

This clonotype showed up just a few times. In DNA form, the CDR3 reads TGTGCCAGCAGCCCAGAGTTGCGGAGTTACGAGCAGTACTTC. Translated, it gives CASSPELRSYEQYF. The genes are TRBV7-9 and TRBJ2-7, with D uncertain. Deletions cut 5 bases from V and 4 bases from J, with 15 bases between. Germline assignment: CDR1 SEHNR and CDR2 FQNEAQ (reference sequence). The CDR3 runs to 14 residues.